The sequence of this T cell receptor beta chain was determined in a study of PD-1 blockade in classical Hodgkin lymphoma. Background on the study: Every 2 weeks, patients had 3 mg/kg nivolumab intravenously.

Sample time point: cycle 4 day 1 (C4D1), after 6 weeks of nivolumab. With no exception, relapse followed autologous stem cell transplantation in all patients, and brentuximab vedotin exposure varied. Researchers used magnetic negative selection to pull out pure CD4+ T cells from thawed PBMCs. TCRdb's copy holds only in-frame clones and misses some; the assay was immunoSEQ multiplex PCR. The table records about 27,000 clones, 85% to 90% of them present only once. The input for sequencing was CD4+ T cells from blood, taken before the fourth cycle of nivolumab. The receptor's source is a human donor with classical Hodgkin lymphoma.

DNA for the CDR3: TGTGCCTGGGGGGACTCCTGGAACACCGGGGAGCTGTTTTTT. Amino acids: CAWGDSWNTGELFF. The chain employs TRBV30 and TRBJ2-2; possible D gene TRBD2, 6 bases. Germline V gives CDR1 GTSNPN, CDR2 SVGIG (reference sequence). The V gene lost 5 bases and the J gene lost 1 base, with 11 bases spanning the gap. This CDR3 comprises 14 residues. The variable domain in full, with the rest retrieved from reference TRBV30 and TRBJ2-2, is SQTIHQWPATLVQPVGSPLSLECTVEGTSNPNLYWYRQAAGRGLQLLFYSVGIGQISSEVPQNLSASRPQDRQFILSSKKLLLSDSGFYLCAWGDSWNTGELFFGEGSRLTVL.